This passage covers 29 T cell receptor beta chains from one sample sequenced in a study of blood T cell repertoires in COVID-19. TCRdb's copy holds only in-frame clones and misses some; the assay was immunoSEQ multiplex PCR. The sample has over 90,000 clones, over 75% seen once. Input material: peripheral blood. These receptors all stem from a man between 60 and 70 years old with acute or convalescent COVID-19.

V gene TRBV19 combines with J gene TRBJ1-5, with 7 bases identical to TRBD1. CDR3 size: 16 residues. CDR1 is LNHDA, CDR2 SQIVND, per germline (reference sequence). The trim removed 3 bases at V and 2 bases at J, leaving 7 bases unmatched. CDR3 residues: CASSMYRGVRNQPQHF. CDR3 bases: TGTGCCAGTAGTATGTACAGGGGCGTACGCAATCAGCCCCAGCATTTT.

V is TRBV7-9 and J is TRBJ2-3; 9 positions match TRBD1. The ends lost 9 bases at V and 6 bases at J; junction bases unmatched: 7. Germline-derived CDR1 and CDR2 are SEHNR and FQNEAQ (reference sequence). CDR3 length: 13 amino acids. The CDR3 region has the DNA TGTGCCAGTAAAAGGACAGGGGAGGATACGCAGTATTTT. The encoded protein is CASKRTGEDTQYF.

There are a few counts of this clone. The V call is TRBV27, the J call TRBJ1-2; 11 nucleotides align to TRBD1. CDR1 is MNHEY and CDR2 is SMNVEV in the germline V gene (reference sequence). V lost 6 bases to trimming and J lost 7 bases; unmatched junction nucleotides: 7. The CDR3 is made up of 14 amino acids. The CDR3 loop is CASRPTGTGGGYTF. The CDR3 nucleotides read TGTGCCAGCAGACCGACCGGGACAGGGGGTGGCTACACCTTC.

The rearrangement links TRBV19 to TRBJ2-7, with TRBD1 identical over 9 bases. This CDR3 is built from 14 residues. V was clipped by 4 bases and J by 4 bases; unmatched bases: 5. From germline, CDR1 is LNHDA and CDR2 SQIVND (reference sequence). This chain's CDR3 is CASSRQGGPYEQYF. The CDR3 DNA reads TGTGCCAGTAGTAGACAGGGGGGTCCGTACGAGCAGTACTTC.

The chain uses TRBV27 and TRBJ1-5, with TRBD1 matching 7 bases. After removal of 5 bases from V and 5 bases from J, the junction contained 12 bases not matched to a gene. CDR3 length equals 16 residues. The germline V gene has CDR1 MNHEY and CDR2 SMNVEV (reference sequence). CDR3 DNA: TGTGCCAGCAGTACTCGACAGGGCCGACCCTATCAGCCCCAGCATTTT. As protein: CASSTRQGRPYQPQHF.

The chain employs TRBV11-2 and TRBJ2-5; 8 bases align to TRBD2. Per the germline V gene, CDR1 is SGHAT and CDR2 is FQNNGV. J lost 2 bases, V lost 0 bases, and 2 bases had no gene match. This CDR3 has 15 residues. CDR3: CASSLERGDQETQYF. Here the CDR3 DNA reads TGTGCCAGCAGCTTAGAGCGGGGGGATCAAGAGACCCAGTACTTC.

The chain combines TRBV4-1 with TRBJ1-1; 7 positions match TRBD1. The germline V gene encodes CDR1 MGHRA and CDR2 YSYEKL. V lost 0 bases and J lost 1; bases outside the gene matches: 5. The CDR3 sequence is 16 residues long. DNA for the CDR3: TGCGCCAGCAGCCAAGACGCAGACAGGGCGAACACTGAAGCTTTCTTT. Protein: CASSQDADRANTEAFF.

The V and J genes are TRBV11-3 and TRBJ2-2; 8 bases are a match to TRBD2. Germline assignment: CDR1 SGHNT and CDR2 YENEEA. V was clipped by 5 bases and J by 5 bases; unmatched bases: 7. The CDR3 length is 15 residues. The CDR3 sequence: CASSVSGIRTGELFF. The CDR3 DNA is TGTGCCAGCAGCGTTAGCGGGATACGTACCGGGGAGCTGTTTTTT.

The chain recombines TRBV12-3 or TRBV12-4 with TRBJ2-7, with D possibly being TRBD1 (5 bases). The CDR3 covers 12 residues. V gave up 6 bases and J gave up 6 bases, with 12 bases separating them. DNA of the CDR3: TGTGCCAGCAGCCAGTCAGGGTTCGAGCAGTACTTC. This codes for CASSQSGFEQYF.

The rearrangement uses TRBV7-9 and TRBJ2-1, with 12 bases fitting TRBD2. Trimming took 5 bases from V and 8 from J; bases not matched to a gene: 4. The CDR3 extends over 14 amino acids. From germline, CDR1 is SEHNR and CDR2 FQNEAQ (reference sequence). CDR3 sequence (DNA): TGTGCCAGCAGCGCTAGCGGGAGGGCCTATGAGCAGTTCTTC. Its translation: CASSASGRAYEQFF.

This chain links TRBV6-5 with TRBJ2-1; TRBD1 matches at 7 bases. With V trimmed by 5 bases and J by 5 bases, 6 bases remained unmatched. This CDR3 is built from 14 residues. Germline-derived CDR1 and CDR2 are MNHEY and SVGAGI. This CDR3 reads CASSHRQGNNEQFF. CDR3 sequence (DNA): TGTGCCAGCAGTCACCGACAGGGAAACAATGAGCAGTTCTTC.

J is TRBJ1-2 and V is TRBV30; TRBD1 might be the D (5 bases). V was trimmed by 0 bases and J by 6 bases, leaving 11 bases between them. The CDR3 contains 13 residues. The V gene's germline CDR1 is GTSNPN and CDR2 SVGIG (reference sequence). CDR3 nucleotide sequence: TGTGCCTGGAGTGTAAGGACACAAAATGGCTACACCTTC. Its translation: CAWSVRTQNGYTF.

This sequence joins TRBV28 and TRBJ1-2; TRBD1 matches 8 bases. CDR3 length equals 17 residues. Germline CDR1 is MDHEN and CDR2 is SYDVKM. Trimming at V came to 6 bases and at J to 8 bases, leaving 20 bases not matched to a gene. Here the CDR3 reads CASSPPVLDRVAPGYTF. In DNA form, the CDR3 reads TGTGCCAGCAGCCCCCCGGTGTTGGACAGGGTCGCTCCGGGCTACACCTTC.

This sequence joins TRBV4-1 and TRBJ1-4; no clear D gene. The V and J ends lost 0 bases and 0 bases respectively, with 8 bases between them. CDR1 is MGHRA and CDR2 is YSYEKL in the germline V gene. This CDR3 has 16 residues. CDR3 in DNA: TGCGCCAGCAGCCAAGAGTACACGCCAACTAATGAAAAACTGTTTTTT. Translation gives CASSQEYTPTNEKLFF.

This clone was found once. This chain uses TRBV18 with TRBJ2-7, with D possibly TRBD1 on 6 matching bases. The CDR3 is made up of 16 amino acids. In germline, CDR1 is KGHSH, CDR2 LQKENI. The ends were cut back, 3 bases at V and 3 bases at J, with 18 bases in the middle. DNA of the CDR3: TGTGCCAGCTCACCTATCACCGGGACATCCTTCTACGAGCAGTACTTC. Translated, it gives CASSPITGTSFYEQYF.

This chain uses TRBV6-1 with TRBJ2-1; TRBD2 agrees at 10 bases. The CDR3 extends over 16 amino acids. Looked up from germline, CDR1 is MNHNS and CDR2 is SASEGT. V was pared by 3 bases and J by 12 bases, with 14 bases of the junction left unmatched. The CDR3 sequence: CASSDGLAVQGRGQFF. CDR3 sequence (DNA): TGTGCCAGCAGTGACGGACTAGCGGTTCAAGGGCGGGGGCAGTTCTTC.

This clone was picked up one time. The chain couples TRBV27 to TRBJ2-1; 12 positions match TRBD2. V shed 4 bases and J 4 bases; nucleotides not matched to a gene: 8. Germline V gene sequence: CDR1 MNHEY, CDR2 SMNVEV (reference sequence). The CDR3 extends over 17 amino acids. CDR3 DNA: TGTGCCAGCAGTTCCCTGACTAGCGGGGGATTTTACAATGAGCAGTTCTTC. This sequence encodes CASSSLTSGGFYNEQFF.

V and J are TRBV21-1 and TRBJ2-7; no DNA check was done on the table's D call, TRBD2. TRBV21-1 is shown as a pseudogene. The CDR3 has 14 residues. The CDR3 protein is CASSKGGLRVEQYF. The CDR3 DNA follows: TGTGCCAGCAGCAAGGGGGGTCTTCGGGTCGAGCAGTACTTC.

The chain combines TRBV30 with TRBJ2-3; 7 bases are shared with TRBD2. Trimming took 3 bases from V and 0 from J; bases not matched to a gene: 0. CDR3 length: 13 amino acids. Per germline, CDR1 GTSNPN and CDR2 SVGIG (reference sequence). This CDR3 is CAWSGGSTDTQYF. CDR3 in DNA: TGTGCCTGGAGCGGGGGGAGCACAGATACGCAGTATTTT.

This chain links TRBV28 with TRBJ2-7; TRBD1 aligns across 12 bases. Germline CDR1 reads MDHEN; CDR2 reads SYDVKM. V trimming: 2 bases; J trimming: 6 bases; junction bases outside the gene matches: 2. The CDR3 length is 14 residues. CDR3 protein: CASSLGTGGSEQYF. The CDR3 coding sequence is TGTGCCAGCAGTTTAGGGACAGGGGGCAGCGAGCAGTACTTC.

The chain employs TRBV25-1 and TRBJ1-1; 7 bases map to TRBD1. Losses at the gene ends were 9 bases for V and 8 bases for J; bases not matched to a gene: 6. The CDR3 is made up of 11 amino acids. The germline V gene has CDR1 MGHDK and CDR2 SYGVNS. CDR3 protein: CASFTGAEAFF. CDR3 sequence (DNA): TGTGCCAGTTTCACAGGGGCAGAAGCTTTCTTT.

The chain combines TRBV5-4 with TRBJ1-1; D uncertain. This CDR3 contains 12 residues. Germline loops: CDR1 SGHNT, CDR2 YYREEE (reference sequence). Trimming cost V 3 bases and J 4 bases, with 7 bases left between them. Written as DNA, the CDR3 is TGTGCCAGCAGCTCCCTCGGCACTGAAGCTTTCTTT. The encoded protein is CASSSLGTEAFF. The full variable domain, with the rest looked up from reference TRBV5-4 and TRBJ1-1, is ETGVTQSPTHLIKTRGQQVTLRCSSQSGHNTVSWYQQALGQGPQFIFQYYREEENGRGNFPPRFSGLQFPNYSSELNVNALELDDSALYLCASSSLGTEAFFGQGTRLTVV.

This clone was picked up one time. The chain combines TRBV19 with TRBJ2-1; no reliable D call. Trimming pared 6 bases from V and 4 bases from J, leaving 10 bases between. Germline CDR1 is LNHDA and CDR2 is SQIVND (reference sequence). The CDR3 is made up of 13 amino acids. CDR3 bases: TGTGCCAGTAGGACCGTCGGGTACAATGAGCAGTTCTTC. Translating gives CASRTVGYNEQFF.

The rearrangement joins TRBV7-2 to TRBJ1-3, with a possible D match to TRBD1 (5 bases). Between the trimmed V and J ends, which lost 6 bases and 1 base, there was a span of 19 bases. Per the germline V gene, CDR1 is SGHTA and CDR2 is FQGNSA. The CDR3 loop spans 17 amino acids. CDR3 sequence: CASRKESGVRSGNTIYF. The CDR3 DNA is TGTGCCAGCAGAAAAGAGTCGGGGGTACGATCTGGAAACACCATATATTTT.

The rearrangement links TRBV6-2 or TRBV6-3 to TRBJ2-3, with D uncertain. Germline-derived CDR1 and CDR2 are MNHEY and SVGEGT. V shed 4 bases and J shed 10 bases, with 9 bases lying between them. The CDR3 loop spans 11 amino acids. The CDR3 here is CASSLRGAQYF. The DNA for the CDR3 is TGTGCCAGCAGTTTGAGAGGCGCGCAGTATTTT.

The chain has TRBV6-2 or TRBV6-3 and TRBJ2-5; 8 positions match TRBD1. This CDR3 contains 15 residues. J was trimmed by 5 bases and V by 4 bases; bases with no gene match: 9. Looked up from germline, CDR1 is MNHEY and CDR2 is SVGEGT. CDR3 DNA sequence: TGTGCCAGCAGTTTCATTGGACAGGGACAGGAGACCCAGTACTTC. Translated, it gives CASSFIGQGQETQYF.

V usage is TRBV3-1 (or the pseudogene TRBV3-2) and J usage is TRBJ1-6; 8 bases line up with TRBD1. The J segment lost 10 bases and the V segment lost 0 bases, leaving 20 bases of the junction unmatched. The CDR3 loop spans 20 amino acids. Germline V gives CDR1 LGHDT, CDR2 YNNKEL (reference sequence). CDR3 sequence reads: CASSQDGLFFQTGDASPLHF. The CDR3 DNA reads TGTGCCAGCAGCCAAGATGGTTTATTTTTTCAGACAGGGGATGCATCACCCCTCCACTTT.

The chain links TRBV5-1 to TRBJ2-7, with D unclear. The CDR3 spans 15 residues. The V and J ends lost 0 bases and 7 bases respectively, with 17 bases between them. Germline V lookup: CDR1 SGHRS, CDR2 YFSETQ. CDR3 loop: CASSLGQPGGGEQYF. As DNA, the CDR3 is TGCGCCAGCAGCTTGGGGCAGCCCGGCGGTGGTGAGCAGTACTTC.

V gene TRBV6-2 or TRBV6-3 combines with J gene TRBJ2-1; D is perhaps TRBD1 (6 bases). This CDR3 has 17 amino acids. Germline CDR1 and CDR2: MNHEY and SVGEGT. Trimming removed 2 bases at V and 3 bases at J, with 17 bases between. CDR3 protein: CASSYPTGTYNYNEQFF. CDR3 coding DNA: TGTGCCAGCAGTTACCCCACAGGGACCTATAACTACAATGAGCAGTTCTTC.